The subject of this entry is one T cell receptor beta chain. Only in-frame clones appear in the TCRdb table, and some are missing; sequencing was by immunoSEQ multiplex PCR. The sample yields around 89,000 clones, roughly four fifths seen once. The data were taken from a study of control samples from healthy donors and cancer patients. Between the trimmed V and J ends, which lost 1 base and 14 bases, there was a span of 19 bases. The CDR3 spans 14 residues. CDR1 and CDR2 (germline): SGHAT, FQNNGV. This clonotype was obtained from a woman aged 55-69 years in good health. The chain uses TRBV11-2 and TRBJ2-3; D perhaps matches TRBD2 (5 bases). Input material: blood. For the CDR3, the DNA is TGTGCCAGCAGCTTAGGTCTAGGAGGAAGCCGGGCGTATTTT. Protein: CASSLGLGGSRAYF.